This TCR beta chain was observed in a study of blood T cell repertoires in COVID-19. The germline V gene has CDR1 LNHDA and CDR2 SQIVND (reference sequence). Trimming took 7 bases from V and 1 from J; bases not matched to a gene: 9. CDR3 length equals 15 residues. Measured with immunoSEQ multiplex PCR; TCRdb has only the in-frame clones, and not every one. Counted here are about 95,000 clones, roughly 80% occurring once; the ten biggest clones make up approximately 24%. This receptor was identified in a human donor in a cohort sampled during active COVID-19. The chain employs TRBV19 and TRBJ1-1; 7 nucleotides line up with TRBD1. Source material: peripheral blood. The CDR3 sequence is CASTMTRTGNTEAFF. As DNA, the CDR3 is TGTGCCAGTACCATGACCAGGACAGGGAACACTGAAGCTTTCTTT. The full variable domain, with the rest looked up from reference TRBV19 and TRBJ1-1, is DGGITQSPKYLFRKEGQNVTLSCEQNLNHDAMYWYRQDPGQGLRLIYYSQIVNDFQKGDIAEGYSVSREKKESFPLTVTSAQKNPTAFYLCASTMTRTGNTEAFFGQGTRLTVV.